These T cell receptor beta chains were read from a single sample in a study of T cell changes during pregnancy in multiple sclerosis. Generated by immunoSEQ multiplex PCR, the TCRdb table keeps only in-frame clones and is missing some. The top ten hold around 1.5% of the sample, which has about 110,000 clones, approximately 90% seen once. The sample here was peripheral blood, taken after pregnancy. The receptors stem from a female donor with multiple sclerosis, enrolled in a pregnancy study. CDR3s include the opening cysteine and the closing phenylalanine or tryptophan. A D gene is named only where the DNA matches it firmly. The size entry is marked missing in some rows and otherwise reads once, few, many or a size class.

>-|-|TRBV5-1|TRBJ1-5
TGCGCCAGCAGCGCGGGACCTACGGGGCGCAATCAGCCCCAGCATTTT
CASSAGPTGRNQPQHF
>-|-|TRBV20-1|TRBJ2-1
TGCAGCGCAGAACGCAATGAGCAGTTCTTC
CSAERNEQFF
>-|-|TRBV7-2|TRBJ1-1
TGTGCCAGCCGACAAACCTTGAACACTGAAGCTTTCTTT
CASRQTLNTEAFF
>-|-|TRBV2|TRBJ1-3
TGTGCCAGCAACCCGGCGGGTTTGAGGGAAGTTGTCTCTGGAAACACCATATATTTT
CASNPAGLREVVSGNTIYF
>-|-|TRBV30|TRBJ1-1
TGTGCCTGGAGTCCCTCCCCTACCTCGAACACTGAAGCTTTCTTT
CAWSPSPTSNTEAFF
>-|-|TRBV4-1|TRBJ1-5
TGCGCCAGCAGCCAAGTAAGGGGGAGTCAGCCCCAGCATTTT
CASSQVRGSQPQHF
>-|TRBD1|TRBV7-3|TRBJ1-1
TGTGCCAGCAGCCTGACAGGGGGAGGCACTGAAGCTTTCTTT
CASSLTGGGTEAFF
>-|-|TRBV19|TRBJ1-1
TGTGCCAGTATTGGACAGCTTACTATTGAAGCTTTCTTT
CASIGQLTIEAFF
>-|TRBD2|TRBV5-1|TRBJ2-5
TGCGCCAGCAGTCGGACTAGCGGGGGGGAGGAGACCCAGTACTTC
CASSRTSGGEETQYF
>-|TRBD1|TRBV19|TRBJ2-2
TGTGCCAGTAGTGTTCAGGGGGCGCACACCGGGGAGCTGTTTTTT
CASSVQGAHTGELFF
>-|-|TRBV27|TRBJ1-2
TGTGCCAGCCGTCACAGTGGCGCTAACTATGGCTACACCTTC
CASRHSGANYGYTF
>-|-|TRBV7-9|TRBJ2-1
TGTGCCAGCAGCTTTCCAGGGAAAGTTGTGAGGGAGCAGTTCTTC
CASSFPGKVVREQFF
>-|TRBD2|TRBV30|TRBJ2-1
TGTGCCTGGAGCAAGACTAGCGGGTTCTACAATGAGCAGTTCTTC
CAWSKTSGFYNEQFF
>-|-|TRBV7-7|TRBJ1-5
TGTGCCAGCAGCTTAGGGCAGAATCAGCCCCAGCATTTT
CASSLGQNQPQHF
>-|-|TRBV19|TRBJ2-3
TGTGCCAGTAGCCGGGGAATCACAGATACGCAGTATTTT
CASSRGITDTQYF
>-|TRBD1|TRBV2|TRBJ2-5
TGTGCCAGCAGTGCGGGACAGTACCAAGAGACCCAGTACTTC
CASSAGQYQETQYF
>-|TRBD2|TRBV10-2|TRBJ2-5
TGCGCCAGCAGTGGGGGCCCGGGGGGGACCCAGTACTTC
CASSGGPGGTQYF
>-|-|TRBV27|TRBJ1-1
TGTGCCAGCAGTTTAGGAGGGAACACTGAAGCTTTCTTT
CASSLGGNTEAFF
>-|TRBD1|TRBV4-2|TRBJ2-1
TGTGCCAGCAGCGAAAGGGGACAGGGGGCTTACAATGAGCAGTTCTTC
CASSERGQGAYNEQFF
>-|-|TRBV28|TRBJ2-5
TGTGCCAGCAGTTTAATGGGGAGAGAGACCCAGTACTTC
CASSLMGRETQYF
>-|-|TRBV5-6|TRBJ2-1
TGTGCCAGCAGCTTGGAAGGGGCGCTATCCTACAATGAGCAGTTCTTC
CASSLEGALSYNEQFF
>-|-|TRBV7-8|TRBJ1-4
TGTGCCAGCAGCGAAACAGGGAGGGGTGAAAAACTGTTTTTT
CASSETGRGEKLFF
>-|-|TRBV11-2|TRBJ2-5
TGTGCCAGCAGCTTAGATCCAAGGGTCGGAGGGCAAGAGACCCAGTACTTC
CASSLDPRVGGQETQYF
>-|TRBD1|TRBV6-1|TRBJ2-7
TGTGCCAGCAGTGCGACCCTTTCGAGGGGGCTCTCCTACGAGCAGTACTTC
CASSATLSRGLSYEQYF
>-|TRBD2|TRBV10-3|TRBJ2-5
TGTGCCTCAGGAGGGCGGGGGGAAGAGACCCAGTACTTC
CASGGRGEETQYF
>-|TRBD1|TRBV6-6|TRBJ2-5
TGTGCCAGCAGTCCGGACAGGGGGCTCCAAGAGACCCAGTACTTC
CASSPDRGLQETQYF
>-|-|TRBV5-4|TRBJ2-1
TGTGCCAGCAGCCCAGCGACTAGTAGGGGGGGTTTGGGACACAATGAGCAGTTCTTC
CASSPATSRGGLGHNEQFF
>-|-|TRBV10-3|TRBJ1-2
TGTGCCATCAGTGAGTCGACTAACAGGGAGGGTGGCTACACCTTC
CAISESTNREGGYTF
>-|TRBD1|TRBV6-1|TRBJ1-3
TGTGCCAGCAGCCCAGGGGGTTTCAACACCATATATTTT
CASSPGGFNTIYF
>-|-|TRBV2|TRBJ1-2
TGTGCCAGCAGGACCGACAGGCTTTCTAACTATGGCTACACCTTC
CASRTDRLSNYGYTF
>-|-|TRBV5-8|TRBJ1-2
TGTGCCAGCAGCCCCGAGCGGGACTATGGCTACACCTTC
CASSPERDYGYTF
>-|TRBD2|TRBV7-3|TRBJ2-3
TGTGCCAGCAGCTTATCCCCGGCGGGAGGTGTAGATACGCAGTATTTT
CASSLSPAGGVDTQYF
>-|TRBD2|TRBV5-1|TRBJ2-1
TGCGCCAGCAGCCCGGCTCTAGCGGGCTCCTACAATGAGCAGTTCTTC
CASSPALAGSYNEQFF
>-|-|TRBV29-1|TRBJ2-5
TGCAGCGTTTCCGCATTAACAGGACAAGAGACCCAGTACTTC
CSVSALTGQETQYF
>few|TRBD1|TRBV30|TRBJ2-7
TGTGCCTGGAGTGGGGACAGGTCTGGGGAGCAGTACTTC
CAWSGDRSGEQYF
>-|-|TRBV11-1|TRBJ2-7
TGTGCCAGCACCATGACAGCCTACGAGCAGTACTTC
CASTMTAYEQYF
>-|TRBD1|TRBV28|TRBJ1-4
TGTGCCAGCAGTTTATGGGGACAGGGACGTGAAAAACTGTTTTTT
CASSLWGQGREKLFF
>-|-|TRBV2|TRBJ1-1
TGTGCCAGCAGGTACCAGACAGAAAAGTCAGCAGCTTTCTTT
CASRYQTEKSAAFF
>-|TRBD2|TRBV27|TRBJ2-1
TGTGCCAGCAGTTTAGGGGGGACTATACCGTACAATGAGCAGTTCTTC
CASSLGGTIPYNEQFF
>-|-|TRBV19|TRBJ1-5
TGTGCCAGTAGTTCATCTAGATCAGGGAGGGGGCATTTT
CASSSSRSGRGHF
>-|-|TRBV5-6|TRBJ1-2
TGTGCCAGCAGCTCGACAGGTCCTACCTATGGCTACACCTTC
CASSSTGPTYGYTF
>-|-|TRBV6-5|TRBJ2-7
TGTGCCAGCAGTTACGCCGGGTACGAGCAGTACTTC
CASSYAGYEQYF
>-|-|TRBV6-6|TRBJ1-2
TGTGCCAGCACCCCGAGGACTAACTATGGCTACACCTTC
CASTPRTNYGYTF
>-|TRBD2|TRBV27|TRBJ2-7
TGTGCCAGCAGTTCGATAGGACCGGGACTAGCGGGACTGCCCGAGCAGTACTTC
CASSSIGPGLAGLPEQYF
>-|-|TRBV5-6|TRBJ2-4
TGTGCCAGCAGCTTGGTTGCCTCCCAGGCGGCCAAAAACATTCAGTACTTC
CASSLVASQAAKNIQYF
>-|-|TRBV5-1|TRBJ2-3
TGCGCCAGCAGCCCAGGGGCAGATACGCAGTATTTT
CASSPGADTQYF
>-|TRBD2|TRBV7-2|TRBJ2-1
TGTGCCAGCAGCCCCGAAGCGGGGGGGCTCAATGAGCAGTTCTTC
CASSPEAGGLNEQFF
>-|-|TRBV12-5|TRBJ2-3
TGTGCTAGTGGTTTGGTACCAGGTTTGGGAGGCACAGATACGCAGTATTTT
CASGLVPGLGGTDTQYF
>-|-|TRBV6-1|TRBJ2-7
TGTGCCAGCAGCGACTCGGGCTACGAGCAGTACTTC
CASSDSGYEQYF
>once|-|TRBV14|TRBJ1-1
TGTGCCAGCAGCCAAGAATTACAGGGTTACGCTTTCTTT
CASSQELQGYAFF
>-|TRBD2|TRBV30|TRBJ2-1
TGTGCCTGCAGCGGGACCCACAATGAGCAGTTCTTC
CACSGTHNEQFF
>-|TRBD2|TRBV5-6|TRBJ2-2
TGTGCCAGCAGTTTTCGGACTAGCGGGGCCCTTACCGGGGAGCTGTTTTTT
CASSFRTSGALTGELFF
>-|-|TRBV2|TRBJ1-1
TGTGCCAGCAGTCAACAGGCCCGGAACACTGAAGCTTTCTTT
CASSQQARNTEAFF
>-|-|TRBV30|TRBJ2-7
TGTGCCTGGACCGGGACACGTACGCACGAGCAGTACTTC
CAWTGTRTHEQYF
>once|-|TRBV18|TRBJ1-2
TGTGCCAGCTCACCAGACAGAAACTATGGCTACACCTTC
CASSPDRNYGYTF